Each of the 23 T cell receptor beta chains below was sequenced from the same sample in a study of shared clonotypes between healthy human individuals (dated by TCRdb to the early 2020s). The library relied on the immunoSEQ multiplex PCR assay. TCRdb's version of the immuneACCESS table is confined to in-frame rearrangements and falls short of the full clone set. An unresolved V gene accounts for under half of the shortfall where checked; the remainder is of unknown origin. This sample has about 2.3 million clones in its table, and more than 85% of those were observed once. Approximately 0.4% of the sample lies in the top ten. The specimen sequenced was naive CD4+ T cells from PBMCs. Per the publication, the cell subset or site label means: CD45RA+ positively selected. The source is a man between 18 and 29 years old in good health. Some clones in this sample may be carry-over from other donors' samples.

The chain links TRBV11-2 to TRBJ2-1, with 14 bases that match TRBD2. The CDR3 spans 17 residues. V gave up 2 bases and J gave up 4 bases; unmatched junction bases: 4. Germline CDR1 SGHAT, CDR2 FQNNGV. CDR3 nucleotides: TGTGCCAGCAGCTTATGGACTAGCGGGAGGCAATACAATGAGCAGTTCTTC. It translates to CASSLWTSGRQYNEQFF.

CDR3 sequence reads: CASSLRQGSYEQYF. As DNA, the CDR3 is TGTGCCAGCTCCCTACGACAGGGGAGTTACGAGCAGTACTTC. V gene TRBV18 combines with J gene TRBJ2-7; TRBD1 aligns across 8 bases. V gave up 6 bases and J gave up 4 bases; unmatched junction bases: 8. The CDR3 loop spans 14 amino acids. Germline V gene lookup returns CDR1 KGHSH and CDR2 LQKENI.

This rearrangement joins TRBV6-5 to TRBJ1-1; the match to TRBD1 covers 7 bases. The CDR3 consists of 15 residues. Germline V gene sequence: CDR1 MNHEY, CDR2 SVGAGI. V shed 1 base, J shed 1 base, and the junction held 3 bases outside the gene matches. The CDR3, as DNA: TGTGCCAGCAGTTACTACAGGGGTTCGAACACTGAAGCTTTCTTT. Protein: CASSYYRGSNTEAFF.

The chain is built from TRBV28 and TRBJ2-3; 14 bases line up with TRBD2. The CDR3 spans 18 residues. Germline lookup yields CDR1 MDHEN and CDR2 SYDVKM. The trim removed 5 bases at V and 0 bases at J, leaving 7 bases unmatched. CDR3: CASSPRLAGGFSTDTQYF. The CDR3 nucleotides are TGTGCCAGCAGTCCTCGACTAGCGGGGGGGTTTAGCACAGATACGCAGTATTTT.

The rearrangement uses TRBV15 and TRBJ2-1; TRBD2 might be the D (6 bases). The CDR3 spans 14 residues. V lost 8 bases, J lost 5 bases, and 16 bases lay in between. Germline V gene lookup returns CDR1 LNHNV and CDR2 YYDKDF (reference sequence). The CDR3 bases are TGTGCCACCCCGGTGGTTAGCGGAGACAATGAGCAGTTCTTC. This gives the protein CATPVVSGDNEQFF.

The rearrangement links TRBV6-6 to TRBJ1-5; D remains unclear. CDR3 length: 15 amino acids. V gave up 7 bases and J gave up 6 bases, with 19 bases separating them. CDR1 MNHNY and CDR2 SVGAGI come from the germline V gene (reference sequence). The CDR3 sequence is CASTLAPETSQPQHF. The CDR3 region has the DNA TGTGCCAGCACTCTGGCACCTGAAACCAGTCAGCCCCAGCATTTT.

The J gene is TRBJ1-2, the V gene TRBV9; 12 bases are a match to TRBD1. From germline, CDR1 is SGDLS and CDR2 YYNGEE. This CDR3 is built from 18 residues. V was pared by 4 bases and J by 0 bases, with 10 bases of the junction left unmatched. CDR3 coding DNA: TGTGCCAGCAGCCTTCGAAGGGACAGGGGGCCTACTAACTATGGCTACACCTTC. Amino acids: CASSLRRDRGPTNYGYTF. The full variable domain, its missing parts supplied by reference TRBV9 and TRBJ1-2, is DSGVTQTPKHLITATGQRVTLRCSPRSGDLSVYWYQQSLDQGLQFLIQYYNGEERAKGNILERFSAQQFPDLHSELNLSSLELGDSALYFCASSLRRDRGPTNYGYTFGSGTRLTVV.

V is TRBV15 and J is TRBJ2-7, with no clear D. The germline gives CDR1 LNHNV, CDR2 YYDKDF (reference sequence). The CDR3 spans 19 residues. Between the trimmed V and J ends, which lost 0 bases and 0 bases, there was a span of 21 bases. In DNA form, the CDR3 reads TGTGCCACCAGCAGAGATAGGGTAGGGTTAGGACCAAGCTCCTACGAGCAGTACTTC. Its translation is CATSRDRVGLGPSSYEQYF.

The genes are TRBV23-1 and TRBJ2-5; weak D call: TRBD2 (6 bases). TRBV23-1 is designated an ORF whose function remains uncertain. Trimming shortened V by 4 bases and J by 0 bases, and 15 bases separated the two germline ends. The CDR3 is 16 residues long. The CDR3 loop is CASSLPPPSDQETQYF. The CDR3 DNA is TGCGCCAGCAGTCTCCCCCCCCCTAGCGACCAAGAGACCCAGTACTTC.

This clone was detected once. This sequence joins TRBV6-1 and TRBJ1-2; D possibly corresponds to TRBD1 (6 bases). CDR1 and CDR2 from the germline V gene are MNHNS and SASEGT. The CDR3 extends over 13 amino acids. Trimming took off 7 bases at V and 4 bases at J, with 13 bases between the two ends. CDR3: CASTQGGVYGYTF. The CDR3 DNA follows: TGTGCCAGCACTCAAGGGGGGGTCTATGGCTACACCTTC.

The chain has TRBV25-1 and TRBJ1-4, with TRBD1 as a possible D gene (6 bases). V was cut by 3 bases and J by 8 bases, with 13 bases left in between. Per the germline V gene, CDR1 is MGHDK and CDR2 is SYGVNS. The CDR3 runs 14 residues. The CDR3 sequence is CASSDRGLEEKLFF. CDR3 nucleotide sequence: TGTGCCAGCAGTGACAGGGGATTAGAAGAAAAACTGTTTTTT.

The chain has TRBV23-1 and TRBJ1-3; no clear D gene. TRBV23-1 is an ORF for which the function is uncertain. The CDR3 is 15 residues long. V gave up 6 bases and J gave up 0 bases, with 12 bases separating them. The DNA of the CDR3 is TGCGCCAGCAGCCCGGTCCGAAGCTCTGGAAACACCATATATTTT. It encodes CASSPVRSSGNTIYF.

The chain is built from TRBV4-2 and TRBJ2-2, with 10 bases identical to TRBD2. The CDR3 is 15 residues long. The junction had 1 base not matched to a gene; V was cut back by 3 bases and J by 3 bases. Germline V gives CDR1 LGHNA, CDR2 YNFKEQ. CDR3 in DNA: TGTGCCAGCAGCCATCTAGCGGGAGACACCGGGGAGCTGTTTTTT. It codes for CASSHLAGDTGELFF.

This chain links TRBV11-2 with TRBJ2-4; D call uncertain. The CDR3 spans 13 residues. Trimming left V 11 bases short and J 0 bases short, with 11 bases between. Germline CDR1 SGHAT, CDR2 FQNNGV. The CDR3 sequence: CAPGELAKNIQYF. The CDR3 nucleotides are TGTGCCCCCGGCGAACTAGCCAAAAACATTCAGTACTTC.

The chain employs TRBV7-3 and TRBJ2-1, with 8 nucleotides matching TRBD1. Germline V gives CDR1 SGHTA, CDR2 FQGTGA. The CDR3 runs to 17 residues. V was clipped by 5 bases and J by 4 bases; unmatched bases: 13. The CDR3 nucleotides are TGTGCCAGCAGCCTACTCCCAGGGGGCCCCAATTACAATGAGCAGTTCTTC. Encoded protein: CASSLLPGGPNYNEQFF.

This clone was counted a single time. This CDR3 reads CSAHGSGDTEAFF. The CDR3 bases are TGCAGCGCTCACGGTTCCGGGGACACTGAAGCTTTCTTT. The chain recombines TRBV29-1 with TRBJ1-1; D remains unclear. Trimming removed 7 bases at V and 3 bases at J, with 15 bases between. This CDR3 has 13 residues. Germline CDR1 and CDR2: SQVTM and ANQGSEA.

The chain couples TRBV6-1 to TRBJ2-7, with 7 bases that match TRBD1. Germline CDR1 MNHNS, CDR2 SASEGT. The CDR3 covers 13 residues. The V segment lost 6 bases and the J segment 1 base; nucleotides outside the gene matches: 3. Here the CDR3 reads CASSDRVSYEQYF. In DNA, the CDR3 is TGTGCCAGCAGCGACAGGGTTTCCTACGAGCAGTACTTC.

The gene calls are TRBV30 and TRBJ1-5; D is unclear. Germline V gene data show CDR1 as GTSNPN and CDR2 as SVGIG (reference sequence). Trimming cost V 5 bases and J 0 bases, with 8 bases left between them. The CDR3 length is 13 residues. In nucleotides, the CDR3 is TGTGCCTGGTCACGGATTAGCAATCAGCCCCAGCATTTT. Protein product: CAWSRISNQPQHF.

This clone has a single count. This rearrangement joins TRBV30 to TRBJ2-7; 11 bases agree with TRBD2. Germline CDR1 GTSNPN, CDR2 SVGIG (reference sequence). CDR3 length equals 16 residues. V trimming: 3 bases; J trimming: 4 bases; junction bases outside the gene matches: 11. CDR3 DNA sequence: TGTGCCTGGAGAGGAGACTTAGCGGGAGGGCCTTACGAGCAGTACTTC. Amino acids: CAWRGDLAGGPYEQYF.

The chain has TRBV28 and TRBJ2-1; 9 bases map to TRBD1. CDR3 length: 14 amino acids. V shed 6 bases, J shed 10 bases, and the junction held 10 bases outside the gene matches. Germline CDR1 and CDR2: MDHEN and SYDVKM. CDR3: CASSPRDRVREQFF. In DNA, the CDR3 is TGTGCCAGCAGCCCACGGGACAGGGTCCGGGAGCAGTTCTTC.

As for this clone: Other DNA sequences in the sample encode the same CDR3. The chain is built from TRBV7-2 and TRBJ1-2; TRBD1 aligns across 8 bases. This CDR3 has 13 amino acids. Germline lookup yields CDR1 SGHTA and CDR2 FQGNSA. V was clipped by 5 bases and J by 4 bases; unmatched bases: 3. CDR3 in amino acids: CASSLGTGYGYTF. Written as DNA, the CDR3 is TGTGCCAGCAGCCTAGGGACAGGCTATGGCTACACCTTC.

The chain uses TRBV10-3 and TRBJ1-1; the D is unclear. CDR3 length: 13 amino acids. CDR1 is ENHRY and CDR2 is SYGVKD in the germline V gene. V shed 1 base and J shed 4 bases, with 7 bases lying between them. The CDR3 is CAISEYRSTEAFF. DNA of the CDR3: TGTGCCATCAGTGAGTACAGATCCACTGAAGCTTTCTTT.

The J gene is TRBJ2-7, the V gene TRBV4-1; TRBD1 matches 9 bases. CDR1 MGHRA and CDR2 YSYEKL come from the germline V gene. Trimming cost V 1 base and J 12 bases; bases outside gene matches: 10. CDR3 length: 14 residues. The CDR3 region is CASSQGTGETGRYF. CDR3 DNA sequence: TGCGCCAGCAGCCAAGGGACAGGGGAGACGGGACGGTACTTC.